The 6 T cell receptor beta chains in this list originate from one sample, sequenced in a study of blood T cell repertoires in COVID-19 (TCRdb year 2020). Library preparation was by the immunoSEQ multiplex PCR assay. TCRdb obtained this table from immuneACCESS and retained in-frame rearrangements with V and J assigned. These tables miss some clones; where compared with another copy, unresolved V genes account for less than half of the shortfall, and the remainder is unexplained. Recorded for this sample are a few hundred thousand clones; approximately 84% of them occurred a single time. In total, the top ten clones hold over 14% of the sample. The specimen sequenced was PBMCs or T cells enriched from blood (not recorded which). The receptors here all came from a middle-aged man who had recovered from COVID-19.

This chain connects TRBV10-2 to TRBJ2-5; 8 bases are shared with TRBD1. Germline V gives CDR1 WSHSY, CDR2 SAAADI. This CDR3 region has 14 residues. V was clipped by 7 bases and J by 3 bases; unmatched bases: 7. The CDR3 sequence: CASTAGQGKETQYF. The CDR3, as DNA: TGCGCCAGCACCGCCGGACAGGGCAAAGAGACCCAGTACTTC.

The CDR3 reads CASSMTGPNSPLHF. CDR3 in DNA: TGTGCCAGCAGTATGACAGGCCCCAATTCACCCCTCCACTTT. The chain combines TRBV7-8 with TRBJ1-6, with D perhaps matching TRBD1 (6 bases). CDR1 is SGHVS, CDR2 FQNEAQ, per germline. CDR3 size: 14 residues. The ends were cut back, 6 bases at V and 7 bases at J, with 13 bases in the middle.

This sequence joins TRBV27 and TRBJ1-5; possible D gene TRBD1, 5 bases. The V gene's germline CDR1 is MNHEY and CDR2 SMNVEV (reference sequence). V was pared by 5 bases and J by 9 bases, with 17 bases between. The length of the CDR3 is 14 residues. The CDR3 DNA reads TGTGCCAGCAGTCCCAATGGGGGGGGTAGGCCCCAGCATTTT. Encoded protein: CASSPNGGGRPQHF.

The rearrangement joins TRBV15 to TRBJ2-5, with TRBD2 as a possible D gene (6 bases). CDR3 length: 16 residues. CDR1 and CDR2 (germline): LNHNV, YYDKDF (reference sequence). Trimming took off 1 base at V and 5 bases at J, with 17 bases between the two ends. This CDR3 is CATSRADSARGETQYF. Written as DNA, the CDR3 is TGTGCCACCAGCAGAGCCGACAGCGCCCGGGGGGAGACCCAGTACTTC.

V is TRBV4-1 and J is TRBJ2-3; 8 bases agree with TRBD1. The germline V gene encodes CDR1 MGHRA and CDR2 YSYEKL. This CDR3 contains 16 residues. J lost 1 base, V lost 6 bases, and 9 bases had no gene match. CDR3 sequence reads: CASSLTDRAGTDTQYF. In nucleotides, the CDR3 is TGCGCCAGCAGTCTTACGGACAGGGCGGGCACAGATACGCAGTATTTT.

The chain joins TRBV2 to TRBJ1-2, with a possible D match to TRBD1 (5 bases). V lost 7 bases to trimming and J lost 1 base, with 22 bases between them. The CDR3 totals 17 residues. CDR1 and CDR2 (germline): SNHLY, FYNNEI. The CDR3 loop is CASIPSLLGHGNYGYTF. DNA for the CDR3: TGTGCCAGCATCCCCTCCCTCCTCGGACATGGTAACTATGGCTACACCTTC.